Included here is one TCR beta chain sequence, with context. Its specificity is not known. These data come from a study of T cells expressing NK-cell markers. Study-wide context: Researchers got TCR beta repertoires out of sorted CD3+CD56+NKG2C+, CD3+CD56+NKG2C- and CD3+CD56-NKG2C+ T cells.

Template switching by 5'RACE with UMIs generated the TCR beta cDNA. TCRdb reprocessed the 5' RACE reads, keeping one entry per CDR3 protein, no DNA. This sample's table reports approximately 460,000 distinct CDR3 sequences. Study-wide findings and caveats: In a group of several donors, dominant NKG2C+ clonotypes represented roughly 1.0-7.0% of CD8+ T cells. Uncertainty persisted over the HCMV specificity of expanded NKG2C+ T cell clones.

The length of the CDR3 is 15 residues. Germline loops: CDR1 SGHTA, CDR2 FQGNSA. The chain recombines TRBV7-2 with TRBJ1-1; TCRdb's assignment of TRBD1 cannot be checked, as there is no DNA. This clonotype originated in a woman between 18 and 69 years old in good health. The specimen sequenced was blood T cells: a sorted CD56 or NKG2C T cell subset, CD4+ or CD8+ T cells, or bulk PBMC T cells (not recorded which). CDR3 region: CASSSQAGGNTEAFF.